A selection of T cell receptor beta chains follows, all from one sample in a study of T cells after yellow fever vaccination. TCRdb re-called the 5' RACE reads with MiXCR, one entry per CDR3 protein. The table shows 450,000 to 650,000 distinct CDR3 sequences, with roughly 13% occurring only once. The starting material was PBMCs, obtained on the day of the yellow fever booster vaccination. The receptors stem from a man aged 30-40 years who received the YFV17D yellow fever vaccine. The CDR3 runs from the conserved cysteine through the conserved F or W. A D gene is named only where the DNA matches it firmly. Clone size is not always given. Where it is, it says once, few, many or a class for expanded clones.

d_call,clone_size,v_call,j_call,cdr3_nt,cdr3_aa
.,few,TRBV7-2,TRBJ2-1,TGTGCCAGCAGCTTACAGGGACGTTGGAATGAGCAGTTCTTC,CASSLQGRWNEQFF
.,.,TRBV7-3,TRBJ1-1,TGTGCCAGCAGCTTAGACGGACAGAACACTGAAGCTTTCTTT,CASSLDGQNTEAFF
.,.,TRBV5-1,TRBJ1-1,TGCGCCAGCAGCTTGGCCCAACGGATGAACACTGAAGCTTTCTTT,CASSLAQRMNTEAFF
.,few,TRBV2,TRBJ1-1,TGTGCCAGCAGTAAAACAACCGGGGCCCCGCTTATGAACACTGAAGCTTTCTTT,CASSKTTGAPLMNTEAFF
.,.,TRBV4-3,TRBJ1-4,TGCGCCAGCAGCCAGACGGCGGCTAATGAAAAACTGTTTTTT,CASSQTAANEKLFF
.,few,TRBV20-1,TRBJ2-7,TGCAGTGCTCTTCAACAACCGGGGGCTACCGAGCAGTACTTC,CSALQQPGATEQYF
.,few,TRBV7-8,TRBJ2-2,TGTGCCAGCAGCAAGAGCGGCCCCTTGAGCACCGGGGAGCTGTTTTTT,CASSKSGPLSTGELFF
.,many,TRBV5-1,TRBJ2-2,TGCGCCAGCAGCAGAAGCAAATCGAACACCGGGGAGCTGTTTTTT,CASSRSKSNTGELFF
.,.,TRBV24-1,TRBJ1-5,TGTGCCACCTCCCCCGGTGTTAGTTATTTTGGCAATCAGCCCCAGCATTTT,CATSPGVSYFGNQPQHF
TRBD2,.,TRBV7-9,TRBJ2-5,TGTGCCAGCAGCTTAGGGCTAGCGGATTTCGAGACCCAGTACTTC,CASSLGLADFETQYF
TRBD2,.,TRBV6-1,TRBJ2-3,TGTGCCAGCAGGCCTCCGACTAGCGGCTACACAGATACGCAGTATTTT,CASRPPTSGYTDTQYF
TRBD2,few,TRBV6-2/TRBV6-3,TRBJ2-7,TGTGCCAGCTATGCGGCGGGGGAGAGCTCCTACGAGCAGTACTTC,CASYAAGESSYEQYF
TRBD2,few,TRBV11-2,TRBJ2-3,TGTGCCAGCAGCTACGCCTTCGGCCTAGCGGGAGACACAGATACGCAGTATTTT,CASSYAFGLAGDTDTQYF
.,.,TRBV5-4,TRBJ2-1,TGTGCCAGCAGCTTGGAAGGTTCGGGTGAGCAGTTCTTC,CASSLEGSGEQFF
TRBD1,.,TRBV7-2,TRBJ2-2,TGTGCCAGCAGCTCCTTAGGGGGCTCCGGGGAGCTGTTTTTT,CASSSLGGSGELFF
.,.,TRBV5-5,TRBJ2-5,TGTGCCAGCAGCTTGTGGGCGCCGTTCTCGGGAGAGACCCAGTACTTC,CASSLWAPFSGETQYF
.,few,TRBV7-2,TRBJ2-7,TGTGCCAGCAGCCCAGCGCAAGGCGGTTACGAGCAGTACTTC,CASSPAQGGYEQYF
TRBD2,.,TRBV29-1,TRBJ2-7,TGCAGCGGCCTCTCCGAACTAGCGGGAGGGAATTACGAGCAGTACTTC,CSGLSELAGGNYEQYF
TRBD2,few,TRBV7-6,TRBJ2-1,TGTGCCAGCAGCTCAACCAAAGGATATAGCGGGAGGCCCTACAATGAGCAGTTCTTC,CASSSTKGYSGRPYNEQFF
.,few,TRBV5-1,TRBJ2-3,TGCGCCAGCAGCTTCAGGGAGCGGGGCACAGATACGCAGTATTTT,CASSFRERGTDTQYF
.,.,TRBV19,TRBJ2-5,TGTGCCAGTAGTTCCCGACAGAACCTGGAAGAGACCCAGTACTTC,CASSSRQNLEETQYF
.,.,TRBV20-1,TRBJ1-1,TGCTGTGCTAGGGGGGGCGGTTCCATAGGTGAAGCTTTCTTT,CCARGGGSIGEAFF
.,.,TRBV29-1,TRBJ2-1,TGCAGCGTTGGGATTAATAGTGGGTCCTTCTTC,CSVGINSGSFF
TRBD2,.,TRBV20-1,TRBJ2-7,TGCAGTGCTAGGCTCGGGGGGGGGTTCGAGCAGTACTTC,CSARLGGGFEQYF
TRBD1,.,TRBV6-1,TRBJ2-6,TGTGCCAGCAGCTCGACAGGGACGGGGGCCAACGTCCTGACTTTC,CASSSTGTGANVLTF
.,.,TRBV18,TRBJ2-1,TGTGCCAGCTCACCATCCGTTCTACAGGGCTACAATGAGCAGTTCTTC,CASSPSVLQGYNEQFF
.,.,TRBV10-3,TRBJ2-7,TGTGCCAGCCAGGGGGGTGGTGGGACGAGCTCCTACGAGCAGTACTTC,CASQGGGGTSSYEQYF
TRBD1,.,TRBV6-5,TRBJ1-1,TGTGCCAGCAGTTACACGGACAGGGACACTGAAGCTTTCTTT,CASSYTDRDTEAFF
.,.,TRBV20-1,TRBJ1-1,TGCAGTGCTAGTGCCTTGGCGAAAGCTTTCTTT,CSASALAKAFF
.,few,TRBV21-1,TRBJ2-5,TGTGCCAGCAGCAAAGAGGCTTCGAGGGCGGGAGAGACCCAGTACTTC,CASSKEASRAGETQYF
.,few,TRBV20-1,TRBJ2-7,TGCAGTGCTGCCCCGGGGAGCGGTTCCTACGAGCAGTACTTC,CSAAPGSGSYEQYF
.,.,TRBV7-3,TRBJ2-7,TGTGCCAGCAGCTTTTTCTTAGCTGCTTCCTACGAGCAGTACTTC,CASSFFLAASYEQYF
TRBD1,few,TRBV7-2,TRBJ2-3,TGTGCCAGCAGCTACAATCGGGACAGGGTAGATACGCAGTATTTT,CASSYNRDRVDTQYF
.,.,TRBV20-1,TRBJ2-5,TGCAGTGCCCCCGTGGGCTGGGGGGGGGCACAAGAGACCCAGTACTTC,CSAPVGWGGAQETQYF
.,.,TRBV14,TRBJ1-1,TGTGCCAGCAGCACGAGTCCCAACACTGAAGCTTTCTTT,CASSTSPNTEAFF
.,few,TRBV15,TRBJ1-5,TGTGCCACCAGCAGAGTCGAAGGAAATCAGCCCCAGCATTTT,CATSRVEGNQPQHF
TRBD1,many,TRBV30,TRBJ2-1,TGTGCCCGAGGACAGGGTTTGTTAGAGCAGTTCTTC,CARGQGLLEQFF
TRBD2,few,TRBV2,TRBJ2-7,TGTGCCAGCACCCCGGGACTAGCGGGATTCTACGAGCAGTACTTC,CASTPGLAGFYEQYF
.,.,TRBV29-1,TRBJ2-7,TGCAGCGTTGATGGGACTTACGAGCAGTACTTC,CSVDGTYEQYF
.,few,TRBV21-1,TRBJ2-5,TGTGCCAGCAGCAAAAACAGGCCGGCCTGGGGGGAGACCCAGTACTTC,CASSKNRPAWGETQYF
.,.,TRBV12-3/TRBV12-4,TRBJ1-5,TGTGCCAGCAGTTTAGGACGATTTAGCAATCAGCCCCAGCATTTT,CASSLGRFSNQPQHF
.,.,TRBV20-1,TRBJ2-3,TGCAGTGCTAGTGCTGTTGCGCGACGCCCTAGCACAGATACGCAGTATTTT,CSASAVARRPSTDTQYF
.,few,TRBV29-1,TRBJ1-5,TGCAGCGTTGAGTACGGTATTAATCAGCCCCAGCATTTT,CSVEYGINQPQHF
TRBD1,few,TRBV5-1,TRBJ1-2,TGCGCCAGCAGCTTGGTGGCCGGGACAGGGGGTTTTGACTACACCTTC,CASSLVAGTGGFDYTF
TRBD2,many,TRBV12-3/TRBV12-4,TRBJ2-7,TGTGCCAGCAGCGACGGGACTAGCGGAAACTACGAGCAGTACTTC,CASSDGTSGNYEQYF
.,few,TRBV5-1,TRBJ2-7,TGCGCCAGCAGCTTGGGTCCAGGGAACTACGAGCAGTACTTC,CASSLGPGNYEQYF
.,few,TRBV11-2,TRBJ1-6,TGTGCCAGCAGCACAGGATATAATTCACCCCTCCACTTT,CASSTGYNSPLHF
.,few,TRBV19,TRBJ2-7,TGTGCCAGTAGTATAGAATGGGACTACGAGCAGTACTTC,CASSIEWDYEQYF
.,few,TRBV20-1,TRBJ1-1,TGCAGTGCTAGACAGCGGTTGCACCCCGAAGCTTTCTTT,CSARQRLHPEAFF
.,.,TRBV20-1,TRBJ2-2,TGCAGTGCTAGTCCAACCGCCACCGGGGAGCTGTTTTTT,CSASPTATGELFF
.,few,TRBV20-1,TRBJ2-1,TGCAGTGCTAATGAGGGGACCTACCAACCCAATGAGCAGTTCTTC,CSANEGTYQPNEQFF
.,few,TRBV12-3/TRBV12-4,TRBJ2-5,TGTGCCAGCAGTTTTAGAGAGAGAATTGGGACCCAGTACTTC,CASSFRERIGTQYF
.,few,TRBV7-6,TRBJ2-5,TGTGCCAGCAGCTTTGGGAGGACCCAGTACTTC,CASSFGRTQYF
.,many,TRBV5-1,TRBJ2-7,TGCGCCAGCAGCTTAAGTGAAGGATCCCACGAGCAGTACTTC,CASSLSEGSHEQYF
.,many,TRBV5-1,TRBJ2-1,TGCGCCAGCAGCTTGGGATATAATATAAACAATGAGCAGTTCTTC,CASSLGYNINNEQFF
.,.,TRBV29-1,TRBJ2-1,TGCAGCGTTCGGTCCCCAGGGCGGTCGTATGAGCAGTTCTTC,CSVRSPGRSYEQFF
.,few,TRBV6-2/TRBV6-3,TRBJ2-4,TGTGCCAGCAGTCAAGCGGTGGTAAAGTACTTC,CASSQAVVKYF